Given below is one T cell receptor beta chain in context. The junction departs from the called germline gene at one end, perhaps through a read error. The sample belongs to a study of blood T cell repertoires in COVID-19. Study information: Sources were T cells, B-cell-depleted T cells, or PBMCs; the material itself was cDNA or gDNA.

TCRdb keeps only in-frame clones here, not all; method: immunoSEQ multiplex PCR. This table holds some 200,000 clones, 75% to 85% found once. This CDR3 region has 18 residues. Germline-derived CDR1 and CDR2 are LNHNV and YYDKDF (reference sequence). The sequence derives from a woman of 80 years or more with COVID-19, enrolled during active disease. The sequenced material came from peripheral blood. The V call is TRBV15, the J call TRBJ2-3; no reliable D call. CDR3 coding DNA: TGTGCCGCCAGCAGATATGGATCGGGTTTCCTTGTCACAGATACGCAGTATTTT. The encoded protein is CAASRYGSGFLVTDTQYF.